This section outlines one T cell receptor beta chain sequence together with its context. CDR3 length equals 13 residues. With 3 bases removed from V and 4 bases from J, the gap between germline ends came to 8 bases. Germline-derived CDR1 and CDR2 are SGHRS and YFSETQ. This entry comes from a study of T cells after yellow fever vaccination. TCRdb reprocessed the 5' RACE reads via MiXCR and lists one record per CDR3 protein. The sample comprises 300,000 to 350,000 distinct CDR3 sequences, around 4.3% of which are singletons, and around 19% rests with the top ten. This specimen was PBMCs, taken 15 days after the yellow fever booster vaccination. The rearrangement joins TRBV5-1 to TRBJ2-1; D is perhaps TRBD1 (6 bases). The origin of this receptor is a young man who received the YFV17D yellow fever vaccine. The DNA for the CDR3 is TGCGCCAGCAGCTGGACAGCGTACAATGAGCAGTTCTTC. Protein product: CASSWTAYNEQFF.